This entry lists 15 T cell receptor beta chains sequenced from one sample in a study of T-cell reconstitution after alpha-beta-depleted transplantation in children (TCRdb year 2016). The library was made by PCR. Sequencer: Illumina HiSeq 2500. TCR library preparation used molecular barcoding, with unique molecular identifiers applied to normalize quantification of the TCRbeta repertoire. TCRdb reworked the public reads: Q25 trimming with fastp, MiXCR clone assembly, productive beta chains retained. For every CDR3 protein sequence, its rows merge into one entry that carries the most common genes and DNA. The sample data list 610,000 or so distinct CDR3 sequences, and more than 20% of these were observed just once. The ten largest clones take up 30% to 45% of the sample. The treatment or condition label of this sample denotes: allogeneic hematopoietic cell transplantation with graft depleted of TCRalphabeta T cells and CD19 B cells.

Sequenced material: PBMCs, taken before TCRalphabeta/CD19-depleted stem cell transplant. These receptors came from a boy in the first two years of life with Wiskott-Aldrich syndrome, due to receive a stem cell transplant.

This rearrangement joins TRBV5-1 to TRBJ1-1; TRBD1 is a possible D gene (6 bases). In germline, CDR1 is SGHRS, CDR2 YFSETQ. CDR3 length equals 17 residues. V was shortened by 0 bases and J by 6 bases, with 21 bases between the two germline ends. The CDR3 here is CASSLATGALGLAEAFF. The CDR3 DNA reads TGCGCCAGCAGCTTGGCCACGGGGGCGCTCGGGCTAGCTGAAGCTTTCTTT.

This clonotype was picked up a small number of times. The chain links TRBV5-1 to TRBJ2-5; possible D gene TRBD2, 6 bases. The CDR3 totals 14 residues. In germline, CDR1 is SGHRS, CDR2 YFSETQ. Trimming pared 0 bases from V and 2 bases from J, leaving 8 bases between. The CDR3: CASSLVTSQETQYF. Written as DNA, the CDR3 is TGCGCCAGCAGCTTGGTGACTAGTCAAGAGACCCAGTACTTC. Supplemented by reference TRBV5-1 and TRBJ2-5, the full variable domain reads KAGVTQTPRYLIKTRGQQVTLSCSPISGHRSVSWYQQTPGQGLQFLFEYFSETQRNKGNFPGRFSGRQFSNSRSEMNVSTLELGDSALYLCASSLVTSQETQYFGPGTRLLVL.

This clonotype was detected only a few times. This chain links TRBV19 with TRBJ2-1; 10 bases fit TRBD2. J gave up 7 bases and V 4 bases, and 7 bases lay outside the gene matches. The CDR3 has 15 amino acids. Germline V gives CDR1 LNHDA, CDR2 SQIVND (reference sequence). The CDR3 DNA sequence: TGTGCCAGTAGTAGGGGACTAGCGATCTTAAATGAGCAGTTCTTC. Protein sequence: CASSRGLAILNEQFF.

This clonotype was seen only a few times. This sequence joins TRBV7-2 and TRBJ1-4; D unclear. The germline V gene has CDR1 SGHTA and CDR2 FQGNSA. Trimming removed 3 bases from V and 5 bases from J, with 10 bases in between. The CDR3 runs to 14 residues. The CDR3 reads CASSFRRENEKLFF. For the CDR3, the DNA is TGTGCCAGCAGCTTTCGACGGGAAAATGAAAAACTGTTTTTT.

J is TRBJ2-1 and V is TRBV12-3 or TRBV12-4; 8 bases agree with TRBD1. The length of the CDR3 is 14 residues. V was pared by 6 bases and J by 7 bases, with 8 bases of the junction left unmatched. This chain's CDR3 is CASSAGQGRNEQFF. The CDR3 nucleotides are TGTGCCAGCAGCGCAGGACAGGGAAGGAATGAGCAGTTCTTC.

This clonotype was found a few times. The rearrangement uses TRBV5-1 and TRBJ2-1; 7 bases align to TRBD2. V was pared by 0 bases and J by 5 bases, with 5 bases of the junction left unmatched. The CDR3 is 15 amino acids. Germline CDR1 SGHRS, CDR2 YFSETQ. The CDR3 DNA reads TGCGCCAGCAGCTTGGAAGGGACTATTAACAATGAGCAGTTCTTC. Its protein product is CASSLEGTINNEQFF. Full variable domain (outside the CDR3, taken from reference TRBV5-1 and TRBJ2-1): KAGVTQTPRYLIKTRGQQVTLSCSPISGHRSVSWYQQTPGQGLQFLFEYFSETQRNKGNFPGRFSGRQFSNSRSEMNVSTLELGDSALYLCASSLEGTINNEQFFGPGTRLTVL.

This clonotype was detected many times. This chain links TRBV5-5 with TRBJ2-5, with D tentatively TRBD2 (6 bases). V gave up 1 base and J gave up 2 bases, with 9 bases separating them. This CDR3 comprises 14 residues. Germline values: CDR1 SGHKS, CDR2 YYEKEE (reference sequence). This CDR3 is CASSLSGRQETQYF. The DNA of the CDR3 is TGTGCCAGCAGCTTGTCAGGGAGGCAAGAGACCCAGTACTTC.

This chain uses TRBV29-1 with TRBJ2-1; TRBD2 aligns across 8 bases. V shed 3 bases and J 8 bases; nucleotides not matched to a gene: 15. This CDR3 is 16 amino acids long. Germline assignment: CDR1 SQVTM and CDR2 ANQGSEA. The CDR3 bases are TGCAGCGTTGAGGGGGTAGCCAGCGGGAGTTTGGATGAGCAGTTCTTC. It is translated as CSVEGVASGSLDEQFF.

The chain recombines TRBV2 with TRBJ2-7; TRBD1 aligns across 9 bases. The germline CDR1 and CDR2 sequences are SNHLY and FYNNEI. The CDR3 is 14 residues long. V gave up 3 bases and J gave up 7 bases; unmatched junction bases: 7. The CDR3 region is CASSEGTGPREQYF. As DNA, the CDR3 is TGTGCCAGCAGTGAGGGGACAGGGCCTAGAGAGCAGTACTTC.

On this clonotype itself: It may be a read error: a sequence one base away is much more abundant. This sequence joins TRBV5-1 and TRBJ2-1; 10 nucleotides agree with TRBD2. The CDR3 spans 17 residues. The trim removed 4 bases at V and 2 bases at J, leaving 9 bases unmatched. Germline values: CDR1 SGHRS, CDR2 YFSETQ. Here the CDR3 reads CASSVEASGRPYNEQFF. The DNA for the CDR3 is TGCGCCAGCAGCGTGGAGGCTAGCGGGAGACCCTACAATGAGCAGTTCTTC. The whole variable domain, filled in from reference TRBV5-1 and TRBJ2-1, reads KAGVTQTPRYLIKTRGQQVTLSCSPISGHRSVSWYQQTPGQGLQFLFEYFSETQRNKGNFPGRFSGRQFSNSRSEMNVSTLELGDSALYLCASSVEASGRPYNEQFFGPGTRLTVL.

This clonotype was detected only a few times. The chain employs TRBV27 and TRBJ2-7, with TRBD2 matching 10 bases. The trim removed 5 bases at V and 4 bases at J, leaving 8 bases unmatched. The germline V gene encodes CDR1 MNHEY and CDR2 SMNVEV (reference sequence). The CDR3 spans 15 residues. DNA for the CDR3: TGTGCCAGCAGTCTGCTAGCGGGAGCTCTATACGAGCAGTACTTC. This translates into CASSLLAGALYEQYF.

This rearrangement joins TRBV18 to TRBJ1-1; D gene unclear. Germline V CDR1 and CDR2: KGHSH, LQKENI. Trimming left V 2 bases short and J 3 bases short, with 13 bases between. The CDR3 covers 15 residues. CDR3 sequence: CASSPSLRRYTEAFF. CDR3 nucleotides: TGTGCCAGCTCACCATCTTTGAGGAGGTACACTGAAGCTTTCTTT.

V and J are TRBV20-1 and TRBJ2-1; 9 bases are shared with TRBD2. J was trimmed by 3 bases and V by 3 bases; bases with no gene match: 3. CDR3 length: 14 amino acids. CDR1 is DFQATT, CDR2 SNEGSKA, per germline (reference sequence). The CDR3 nucleotides are TGCAGTGCTAGGGAACTAGCGGGCTACAATGAGCAGTTCTTC. Encoded protein: CSARELAGYNEQFF.

The V and J genes are TRBV5-5 and TRBJ1-2; 9 nucleotides line up with TRBD1. Per germline, CDR1 SGHKS and CDR2 YYEKEE (reference sequence). This CDR3 has 15 residues. With 5 bases clipped from V and 4 bases from J, the junction kept 9 bases outside the gene matches. DNA of the CDR3: TGTGCCAGCAGTTCGACAGGGGGAAGGTTCTATGGCTACACCTTC. Amino acids: CASSSTGGRFYGYTF. Variable domain in full (rest from reference TRBV5-5 and TRBJ1-2): DAGVTQSPTHLIKTRGQQVTLRCSPISGHKSVSWYQQVLGQGPQFIFQYYEKEERGRGNFPDRFSARQFPNYSSELNVNALLLGDSALYLCASSSTGGRFYGYTFGSGTRLTVV.

This chain uses TRBV12-3 or TRBV12-4 with TRBJ2-3, with TRBD2 matching over 10 bases. Trimming removed 8 bases from V and 2 bases from J; junction bases left unmatched: 10. The CDR3 is made up of 16 amino acids. The CDR3 bases are TGTGCCAGCGTCAAGGGACTAGCGACTAACACAGATACGCAGTATTTT. Its translation is CASVKGLATNTDTQYF.